These 29 T cell receptor beta chains originate from one sample sequenced in a study of T-cell reconstitution after alpha-beta-depleted transplantation in children. The TCRbeta library incorporated unique molecular identifiers. TCRdb re-analysed the PCR reads in MiXCR, keeping a single row per CDR3 protein. This sample carries fewer than 750,000 distinct CDR3 sequences, over 20% of them seen once, and the ten largest clones take under 45%. Sequenced here: PBMCs, sampled before TCRalphabeta/CD19-depleted stem cell transplant. These receptor sequences come from a boy under three years old with Wiskott-Aldrich syndrome, due to receive a stem cell transplant.

The V and J genes are TRBV2 and TRBJ2-5, with D possibly matching TRBD2 (6 bases). Germline lookup yields CDR1 SNHLY and CDR2 FYNNEI. CDR3 length: 14 residues. Trimming removed 4 bases from V and 0 bases from J, with 9 bases in between. The CDR3 spells CASSARTNQETQYF. The CDR3 DNA reads as TGTGCCAGCAGTGCTCGGACTAACCAAGAGACCCAGTACTTC.

The chain employs TRBV12-3 or TRBV12-4 and TRBJ1-5; 7 bases match TRBD1. Unmatched junction bases numbered 4, after V lost 7 bases and J lost 1 base. The CDR3 contains 14 residues. The CDR3 DNA is TGTGCCAGCAACATCAGGGGGAGCAATCAGCCCCAGCATTTT. Its translation: CASNIRGSNQPQHF.

This clonotype has just one count. The CDR3 bases are TGTGCCAGCTTCCCTGGGTGGCTAGCGGGAGCGGGATACAATGAGCAGTTCTTC. Translating it yields CASFPGWLAGAGYNEQFF. This chain connects TRBV11-2 to TRBJ2-1, with 10 positions matching TRBD2. V lost 8 bases, J lost 4 bases, and 17 bases stayed unmatched. Germline CDR1 and CDR2: SGHAT and FQNNGV. This CDR3 has 18 residues. Filled out from reference TRBV11-2 and TRBJ2-1, the complete variable domain reads EAGVAQSPRYKIIEKRQSVAFWCNPISGHATLYWYQQILGQGPKLLIQFQNNGVVDDSQLPKDRFSAERLKGVDSTLKIQPAKLEDSAVYLCASFPGWLAGAGYNEQFFGPGTRLTVL.

This clonotype was counted ten times or more. This chain joins TRBV27 and TRBJ2-3, with D unresolved. The germline V gene has CDR1 MNHEY and CDR2 SMNVEV (reference sequence). Trimming stripped 2 bases from V and 0 bases from J, with 6 bases between. This CDR3 spans 14 amino acids. The CDR3 here is CASSLVQSTDTQYF. The CDR3 DNA reads TGTGCCAGCAGTTTAGTCCAAAGCACAGATACGCAGTATTTT.

This chain joins TRBV20-1 and TRBJ2-5; 7 nucleotides align to TRBD2. CDR1 DFQATT and CDR2 SNEGSKA come from the germline V gene (reference sequence). Trimming removed 3 bases from V and 1 base from J; junction bases left unmatched: 5. This CDR3 comprises 14 residues. Written as DNA, the CDR3 is TGCAGTGCTAGGGTTCCTAGCGGCCAAGAGACCCAGTACTTC. The encoded protein is CSARVPSGQETQYF.

The chain uses TRBV5-1 and TRBJ2-5; 8 positions match TRBD1. Germline V gene lookup returns CDR1 SGHRS and CDR2 YFSETQ. V shed 1 base and J 5 bases; nucleotides not matched to a gene: 10. The CDR3 spans 16 residues. The CDR3 loop is CASSLTGTGSVETQYF. The CDR3, as DNA: TGCGCCAGCAGCTTGACCGGGACAGGCTCCGTTGAGACCCAGTACTTC. Using reference TRBV5-1 and TRBJ2-5 for the parts outside the CDR3, the full variable domain is KAGVTQTPRYLIKTRGQQVTLSCSPISGHRSVSWYQQTPGQGLQFLFEYFSETQRNKGNFPGRFSGRQFSNSRSEMNVSTLELGDSALYLCASSLTGTGSVETQYFGPGTRLLVL.

The V and J genes are TRBV18 and TRBJ1-4; no clear D gene. CDR1 is KGHSH and CDR2 is LQKENI in the germline V gene. The CDR3 length is 13 residues. Trimming shortened V by 0 bases and J by 12 bases, and 11 bases separated the two germline ends. CDR3 sequence (DNA): TGTGCCAGCTCACCACCCGAACCTGGGGAACTGTTTTTT. Translated, it gives CASSPPEPGELFF. The full variable domain, its missing parts supplied by reference TRBV18 and TRBJ1-4, is NAGVMQNPRHLVRRRGQEARLRCSPMKGHSHVYWYRQLPEEGLKFMVYLQKENIIDESGMPKERFSAEFPKEGPSILRIQQVVRGDSAAYFCASSPPEPGELFFGSGTQLSVL.

This clonotype was seen a few times. V is TRBV10-3 and J is TRBJ2-5; D could derive from TRBD1 or TRBD2 (5 bases each). The CDR3 totals 13 residues. Germline-derived CDR1 and CDR2 are ENHRY and SYGVKD. Trimming shortened V by 6 bases and J by 7 bases, and 15 bases separated the two germline ends. The CDR3, as DNA: TGTGCCATCAGGGGAGACAGTGTAGGGACCCAGTACTTC. This translates into CAIRGDSVGTQYF.

This clonotype was found a few times. This chain connects TRBV21-1 to TRBJ2-7; TRBD1 is the table's D call, not checked against the DNA. TRBV21-1 is a known pseudogene. The CDR3 consists of 17 residues. Here the CDR3 reads CASSSNVGGGGSYEQYF. The CDR3 DNA follows: TGTGCCAGCAGCTCCAATGTGGGGGGCGGGGGCTCCTACGAGCAGTACTTC.

The genes are TRBV28 and TRBJ1-5, with D perhaps TRBD1 (6 bases). V lost 3 bases and J lost 6, with 12 bases in between. Germline CDR1 MDHEN, CDR2 SYDVKM. The CDR3 length is 14 residues. As DNA, the CDR3 is TGTGCCAGCAGTTTCTGGGGGCTGGGTCAGCCCCAGCATTTT. Translating it yields CASSFWGLGQPQHF.

This clonotype has just a few counts. V gene TRBV7-9 combines with J gene TRBJ2-1; TRBD2 agrees at 12 bases. V shed 3 bases and J 7 bases; nucleotides not matched to a gene: 7. The CDR3 totals 16 residues. The germline CDR1 and CDR2 sequences are SEHNR and FQNEAQ (reference sequence). In nucleotides, the CDR3 is TGTGCCAGCAGCTTCGTGGGACTAGCGGGCGATAATGAGCAGTTCTTC. This encodes CASSFVGLAGDNEQFF.

This clonotype was detected many times. V and J are TRBV4-1 and TRBJ2-1, with D unresolved. CDR1 and CDR2 (germline): MGHRA, YSYEKL. The CDR3 sequence is 13 residues long. The V end lost 1 base, the J end lost 7 bases, and 8 bases lay between the germline ends. CDR3: CASSQVRWNEQFF. As DNA, the CDR3 is TGCGCCAGCAGCCAAGTTAGGTGGAATGAGCAGTTCTTC.

This clonotype was found a few times. V gene TRBV7-2 combines with J gene TRBJ2-1; 10 bases fit TRBD2. Germline V gives CDR1 SGHTA, CDR2 FQGNSA. Trimming at V came to 6 bases and at J to 2 bases, leaving 4 bases not matched to a gene. CDR3 length: 15 residues. The CDR3 loop reads CASRRLAGTYNEQFF. The CDR3 nucleotides read TGTGCCAGCAGACGACTAGCGGGTACCTACAATGAGCAGTTCTTC.

V gene TRBV7-7 combines with J gene TRBJ2-7; TRBD2 matches 16 bases. Germline CDR1 and CDR2: SSHAT and FNYEAQ (reference sequence). V was pared by 10 bases and J by 4 bases, with 16 bases of the junction left unmatched. CDR3 length equals 18 residues. The CDR3 sequence is CAIDLGLAGGPERYEQYF. The CDR3 DNA reads TGTGCCATCGACTTGGGACTAGCGGGAGGGCCTGAAAGGTACGAGCAGTACTTC. Variable domain in full (rest from reference TRBV7-7 and TRBJ2-7): GAGVSQSPRYKVTKRGQDVTLRCDPISSHATLYWYQQALGQGPEFLTYFNYEAQPDKSGLPSDRFSAERPEGSISTLTIQRTEQRDSAMYRCAIDLGLAGGPERYEQYFGPGTRLTVT.

The gene calls are TRBV29-1 and TRBJ2-1; 9 bases map to TRBD2. Trimming cost V 6 bases and J 7 bases; bases outside gene matches: 16. Germline CDR1 is SQVTM and CDR2 is ANQGSEA. This CDR3 spans 16 amino acids. The CDR3 here is CSVYFLRAGGPNEQFF. The DNA for the CDR3 is TGCAGCGTGTACTTCCTACGGGCGGGAGGGCCTAATGAGCAGTTCTTC.

To note about this clonotype: Just one base apart from a much larger clone, this may be a read error. The rearrangement uses TRBV11-2 and TRBJ2-1, with a tentative D call TRBD2 (5 bases). The CDR3 spans 13 residues. CDR1 SGHAT and CDR2 FQNNGV come from the germline V gene. The germline V and J ends were trimmed by 5 bases and 3 bases, with 8 bases remaining between them. The CDR3 nucleotides are TGTGCCAGCAGCCCGGGGATCTACAATGAGCAGTTCTTC. This codes for CASSPGIYNEQFF.

This clonotype was observed a few times. The gene calls are TRBV3-1 and TRBJ2-1; 14 bases align to TRBD2. V lost 4 bases, J lost 8 bases, and 7 bases stayed unmatched. The CDR3 spans 16 residues. Germline CDR1 reads LGHDT; CDR2 reads YNNKEL (reference sequence). The CDR3 DNA reads as TGTGCCAGCAGCCTTAGGCGACTAGCGGGAGGGGATGAGCAGTTCTTC. Its translation is CASSLRRLAGGDEQFF.

The chain uses TRBV20-1 and TRBJ1-1; no definite D call. The CDR3 contains 13 residues. CDR1 is DFQATT, CDR2 SNEGSKA, per germline (reference sequence). The chain's CDR3 is CSLKRVVSTEAFF. The CDR3 DNA follows: TGCAGCCTTAAGAGGGTAGTAAGCACTGAAGCTTTCTTT.

V usage is TRBV29-1 and J usage is TRBJ2-7; 13 bases agree with TRBD2. Looked up from germline, CDR1 is SQVTM and CDR2 is ANQGSEA. V was clipped by 7 bases and J by 6 bases; unmatched bases: 6. This CDR3 contains 13 residues. CDR3 in DNA: TGCAGCGCCCGGACTAGCGGGAGCCCCGAGCAGTACTTC. Its protein product is CSARTSGSPEQYF.

This chain uses TRBV11-3 with TRBJ2-1; D uncertain. Germline-derived CDR1 and CDR2 are SGHNT and YENEEA. This CDR3 spans 13 amino acids. V was clipped by 5 bases and J by 8 bases, with 13 bases between them. CDR3 DNA sequence: TGTGCCAGCAGCCCAAACTTCTATCATGAGCAGTTCTTC. Translation gives CASSPNFYHEQFF. The full variable domain, its missing parts supplied by reference TRBV11-3 and TRBJ2-1, is EAGVVQSPRYKIIEKKQPVAFWCNPISGHNTLYWYLQNLGQGPELLIRYENEEAVDDSQLPKDRFSAERLKGVDSTLKIQPAELGDSAVYLCASSPNFYHEQFFGPGTRLTVL.

The chain joins TRBV7-8 to TRBJ2-5; the match to TRBD2 covers 12 bases. Unmatched junction bases numbered 7, after V lost 4 bases and J lost 4 bases. The CDR3 extends over 16 amino acids. Germline V gives CDR1 SGHVS, CDR2 FQNEAQ. The CDR3 loop reads CASSSTRLAGVETQYF. In DNA form, the CDR3 reads TGTGCCAGCAGCTCAACCCGACTAGCGGGAGTAGAGACCCAGTACTTC.

For this clonotype: The junction departs from germline at one end; a sequencing error may be responsible. This chain uses TRBV12-3 or TRBV12-4 with TRBJ2-6; D unresolved. This CDR3 has 14 amino acids. This CDR3 is CAGSQNSGANVLTF. As DNA, the CDR3 is TGTGCCGGCAGCCAGAACTCTGGGGCCAACGTCCTGACTTTC.

The J gene is TRBJ1-4, the V gene TRBV12-3 or TRBV12-4; D may be TRBD1 (5 bases). The CDR3 is 15 residues long. The V end lost 8 bases, the J end lost 0 bases, and 13 bases lay between the germline ends. The CDR3 reads CASAWRGATNEKLFF. The CDR3 coding sequence is TGTGCCAGCGCATGGCGGGGGGCAACTAATGAAAAACTGTTTTTT.

The chain employs TRBV2 and TRBJ2-3; D not resolved. CDR1 and CDR2 (germline): SNHLY, FYNNEI. Between the trimmed V and J ends, which lost 5 bases and 0 bases, there was a span of 18 bases. The CDR3 runs 17 residues. The CDR3: CASSSSKWGPSTDTQYF. The CDR3 bases are TGTGCCAGCAGTTCGTCAAAATGGGGTCCTAGCACAGATACGCAGTATTTT.

The chain is built from TRBV20-1 and TRBJ1-5; 9 bases agree with TRBD1. The CDR3 has 13 amino acids. Trimming cost V 6 bases and J 4 bases; bases outside gene matches: 4. Per germline, CDR1 DFQATT and CDR2 SNEGSKA (reference sequence). CDR3 coding DNA: TGCAGTGCCCCCGGGACAGGGAATCAGCCCCAGCATTTT. Translation gives CSAPGTGNQPQHF.

The chain carries TRBV20-1 and TRBJ1-5, with D unclear. Trimming removed 3 bases at V and 1 base at J, with 10 bases between. The germline gives CDR1 DFQATT, CDR2 SNEGSKA (reference sequence). CDR3 size: 14 residues. In DNA form, the CDR3 reads TGCAGTGCTAGCGGTCAGAGAAGCAATCAGCCCCAGCATTTT. It specifies CSASGQRSNQPQHF.

A few counts support this clonotype. This sequence joins TRBV27 and TRBJ2-1; 11 positions match TRBD2. The germline V gene encodes CDR1 MNHEY and CDR2 SMNVEV (reference sequence). With 3 bases clipped from V and 6 bases from J, the junction kept 4 bases outside the gene matches. The CDR3 is 15 residues long. CDR3 in amino acids: CASSLRLAGINEQFF. In nucleotides, the CDR3 is TGTGCCAGCAGTTTGCGACTAGCGGGAATCAATGAGCAGTTCTTC.

This clonotype appeared a few times. This chain links TRBV3-1 with TRBJ1-1, with D perhaps TRBD1 (5 bases). The CDR3 extends over 15 amino acids. Deletions cut 4 bases from V and 1 base from J, with 13 bases between. Germline assignment: CDR1 LGHDT and CDR2 YNNKEL (reference sequence). CDR3 residues: CASSPGGDWNTEAFF. The DNA of the CDR3 is TGTGCCAGCAGCCCAGGAGGGGACTGGAACACTGAAGCTTTCTTT.

This clonotype has a handful of counts. Written as DNA, the CDR3 is TGTGCCAGCAGCGTAGGGGTCAGGGCGGGAGCCCCCTACGAGCAGTACTTC. The encoded protein is CASSVGVRAGAPYEQYF. V gene TRBV9 combines with J gene TRBJ2-7; TRBD2 aligns across 7 bases. The CDR3 spans 17 residues. Germline lookup yields CDR1 SGDLS and CDR2 YYNGEE. V shed 0 bases and J 2 bases; nucleotides not matched to a gene: 11. The whole variable domain, filled in from reference TRBV9 and TRBJ2-7, reads DSGVTQTPKHLITATGQRVTLRCSPRSGDLSVYWYQQSLDQGLQFLIQYYNGEERAKGNILERFSAQQFPDLHSELNLSSLELGDSALYFCASSVGVRAGAPYEQYFGPGTRLTVT.